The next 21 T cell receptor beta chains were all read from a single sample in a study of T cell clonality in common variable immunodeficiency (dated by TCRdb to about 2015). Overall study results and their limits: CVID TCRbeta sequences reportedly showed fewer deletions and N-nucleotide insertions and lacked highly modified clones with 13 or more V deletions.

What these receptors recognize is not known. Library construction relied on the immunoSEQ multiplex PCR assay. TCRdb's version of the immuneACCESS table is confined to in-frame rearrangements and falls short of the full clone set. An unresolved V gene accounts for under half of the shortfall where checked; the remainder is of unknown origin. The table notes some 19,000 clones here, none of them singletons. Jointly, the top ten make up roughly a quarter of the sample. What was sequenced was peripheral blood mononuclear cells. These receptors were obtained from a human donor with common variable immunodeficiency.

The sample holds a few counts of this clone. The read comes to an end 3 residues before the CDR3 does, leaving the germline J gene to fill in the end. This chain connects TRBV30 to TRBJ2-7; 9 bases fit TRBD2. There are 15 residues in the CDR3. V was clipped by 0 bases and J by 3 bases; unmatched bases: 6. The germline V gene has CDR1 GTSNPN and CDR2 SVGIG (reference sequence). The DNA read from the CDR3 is TGTGCCTGGAGTGTACGGCTAGCGGGAATCTACGAG. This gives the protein CAWSVRLAGIYE. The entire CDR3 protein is CAWSVRLAGIYEQYF.

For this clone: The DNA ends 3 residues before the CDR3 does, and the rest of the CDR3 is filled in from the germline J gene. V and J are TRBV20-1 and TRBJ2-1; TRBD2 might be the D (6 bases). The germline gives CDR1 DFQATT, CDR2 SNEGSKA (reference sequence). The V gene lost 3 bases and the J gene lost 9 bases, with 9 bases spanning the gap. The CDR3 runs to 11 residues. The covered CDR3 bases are TGCAGTGCTAGTCCGGGGGTTGAG. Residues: CSASPGVE. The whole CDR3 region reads CSASPGVEQFF.

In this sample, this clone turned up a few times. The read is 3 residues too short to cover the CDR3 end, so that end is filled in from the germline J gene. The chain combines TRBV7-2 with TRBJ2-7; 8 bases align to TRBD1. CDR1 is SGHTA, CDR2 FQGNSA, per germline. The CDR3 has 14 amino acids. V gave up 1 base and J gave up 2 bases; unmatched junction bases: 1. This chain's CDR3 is CASSLGTGPYEQYF. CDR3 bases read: TGTGCCAGCAGCTTAGGGACAGGGCCCTACGAG. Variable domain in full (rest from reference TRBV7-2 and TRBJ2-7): GAGVSQSPSNKVTEKGKDVELRCDPISGHTALYWYRQSLGQGLEFLIYFQGNSAPDKSGLPSDRFSAERTGGSVSTLTIQRTQQEDSAVYLCASSLGTGPYEQYFGPGTRLTVT.

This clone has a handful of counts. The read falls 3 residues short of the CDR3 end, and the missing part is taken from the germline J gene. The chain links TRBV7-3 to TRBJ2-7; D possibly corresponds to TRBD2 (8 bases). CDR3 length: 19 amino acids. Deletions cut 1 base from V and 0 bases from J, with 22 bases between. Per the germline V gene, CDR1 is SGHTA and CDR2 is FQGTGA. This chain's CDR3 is CASSLRQGPSGHSSYEQYF. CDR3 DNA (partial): TGTGCCAGCAGCTTAAGACAGGGCCCTAGCGGGCACAGCTCCTACGAG.

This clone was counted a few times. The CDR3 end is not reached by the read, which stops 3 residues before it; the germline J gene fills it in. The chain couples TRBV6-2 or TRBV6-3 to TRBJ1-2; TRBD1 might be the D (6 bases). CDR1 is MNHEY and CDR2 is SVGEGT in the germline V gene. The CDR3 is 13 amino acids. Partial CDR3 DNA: TGTGCCAGCAGTGACCTGGACAGTTGGGGC. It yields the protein CASSDLDSWG. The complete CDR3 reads CASSDLDSWGYTF.

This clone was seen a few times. The CDR3 sequence is CASSEDSHYEQYF. The DNA read from the CDR3 is TGTGCCAGCAGTGAAGACAGCCACTACGAG. This rearrangement joins TRBV6-1 to TRBJ2-7; D remains ambiguous. The CDR3 is cut off 3 residues early in the read; its end comes from the germline J gene. The CDR3 is 13 amino acids. In germline, CDR1 is MNHNS, CDR2 SASEGT. Trimming pared 1 base from V and 3 bases from J, leaving 7 bases between.

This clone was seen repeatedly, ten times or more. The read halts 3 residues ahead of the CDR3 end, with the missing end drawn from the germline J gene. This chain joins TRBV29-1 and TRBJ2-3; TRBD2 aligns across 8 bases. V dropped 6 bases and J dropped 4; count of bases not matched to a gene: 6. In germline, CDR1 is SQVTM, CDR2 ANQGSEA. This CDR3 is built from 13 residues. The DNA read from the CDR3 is TGCAGCGTCGGACTAGCTGTAGCAGATACG. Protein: CSVGLAVADT. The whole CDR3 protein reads CSVGLAVADTQYF.

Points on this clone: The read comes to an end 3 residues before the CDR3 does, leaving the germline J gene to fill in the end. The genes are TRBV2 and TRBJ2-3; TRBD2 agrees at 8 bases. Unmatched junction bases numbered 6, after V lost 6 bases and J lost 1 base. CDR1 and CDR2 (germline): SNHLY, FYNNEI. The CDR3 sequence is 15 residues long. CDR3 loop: CASSFAGGRTDTQYF. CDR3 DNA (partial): TGTGCCAGCAGCTTCGCGGGGGGCCGCACAGATACG.

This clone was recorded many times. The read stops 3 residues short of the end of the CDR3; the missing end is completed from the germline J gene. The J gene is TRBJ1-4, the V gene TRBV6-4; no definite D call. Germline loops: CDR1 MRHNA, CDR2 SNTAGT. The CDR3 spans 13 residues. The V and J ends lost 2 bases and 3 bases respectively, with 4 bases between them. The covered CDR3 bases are TGTGCCAGCAGTGACAGGCCTAATGAAAAA. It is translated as CASSDRPNEK. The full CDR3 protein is CASSDRPNEKLFF.

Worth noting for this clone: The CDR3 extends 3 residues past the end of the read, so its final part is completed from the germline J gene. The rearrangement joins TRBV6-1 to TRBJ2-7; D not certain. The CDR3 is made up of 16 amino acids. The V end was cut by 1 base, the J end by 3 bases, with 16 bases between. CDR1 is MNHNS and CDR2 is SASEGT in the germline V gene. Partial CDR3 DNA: TGTGCCAGCAGTGAAGTTTTGTGGCAGGCGAACTACGAG. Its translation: CASSEVLWQANYE. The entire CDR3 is CASSEVLWQANYEQYF.

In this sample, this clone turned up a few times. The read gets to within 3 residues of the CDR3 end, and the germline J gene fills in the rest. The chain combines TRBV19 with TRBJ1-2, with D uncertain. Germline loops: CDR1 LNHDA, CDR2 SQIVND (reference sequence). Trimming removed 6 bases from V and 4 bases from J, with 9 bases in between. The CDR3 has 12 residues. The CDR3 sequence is CASSYPSYGYTF. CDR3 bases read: TGTGCCAGTAGCTATCCAAGCTATGGC.

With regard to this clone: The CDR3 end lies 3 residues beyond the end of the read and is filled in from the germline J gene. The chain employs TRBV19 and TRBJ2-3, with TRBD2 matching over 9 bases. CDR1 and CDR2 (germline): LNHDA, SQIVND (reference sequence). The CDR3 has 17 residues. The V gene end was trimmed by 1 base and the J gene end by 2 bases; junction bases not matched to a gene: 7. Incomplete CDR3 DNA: TGTGCCAGTAGTATAGCGTCGGCTAGCGGGACCACAGATACG. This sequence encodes CASSIASASGTTDT. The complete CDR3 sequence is CASSIASASGTTDTQYF.

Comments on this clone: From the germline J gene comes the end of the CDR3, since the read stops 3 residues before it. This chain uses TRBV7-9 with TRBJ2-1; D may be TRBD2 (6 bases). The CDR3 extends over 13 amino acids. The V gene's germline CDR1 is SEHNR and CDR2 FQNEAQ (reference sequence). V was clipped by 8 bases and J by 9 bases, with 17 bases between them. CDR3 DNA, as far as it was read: TGTGCCAGCCCAAGAGGTGGAGGGGTTGAG. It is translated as CASPRGGGVE. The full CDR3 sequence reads CASPRGGGVEQFF.

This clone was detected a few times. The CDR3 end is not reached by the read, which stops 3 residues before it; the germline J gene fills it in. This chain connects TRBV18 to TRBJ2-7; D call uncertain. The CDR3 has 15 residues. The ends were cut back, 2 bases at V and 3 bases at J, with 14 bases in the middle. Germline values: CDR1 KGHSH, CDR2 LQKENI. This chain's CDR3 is CASSPGRLDVYEQYF. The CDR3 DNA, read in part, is TGTGCCAGCTCACCAGGTAGATTAGATGTCTACGAG.

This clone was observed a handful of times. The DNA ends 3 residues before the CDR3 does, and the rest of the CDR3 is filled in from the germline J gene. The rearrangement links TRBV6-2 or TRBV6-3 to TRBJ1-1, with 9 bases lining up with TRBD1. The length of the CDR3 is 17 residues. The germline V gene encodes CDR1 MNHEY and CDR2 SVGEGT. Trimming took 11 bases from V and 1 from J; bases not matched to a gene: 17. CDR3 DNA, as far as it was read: TGTGCCTCCCTTATGTTTACAGGGGGCTATAGGAACACTGAA. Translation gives CASLMFTGGYRNTE. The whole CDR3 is CASLMFTGGYRNTEAFF.

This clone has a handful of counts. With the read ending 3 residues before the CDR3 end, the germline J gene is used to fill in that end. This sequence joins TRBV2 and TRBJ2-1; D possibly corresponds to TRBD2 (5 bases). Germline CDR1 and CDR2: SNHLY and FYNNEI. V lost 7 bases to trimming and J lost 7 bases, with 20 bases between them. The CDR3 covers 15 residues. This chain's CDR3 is CASKKSSVSGNEQFF. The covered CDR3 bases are TGTGCCAGCAAGAAGAGTAGCGTGAGTGGAAATGAG.

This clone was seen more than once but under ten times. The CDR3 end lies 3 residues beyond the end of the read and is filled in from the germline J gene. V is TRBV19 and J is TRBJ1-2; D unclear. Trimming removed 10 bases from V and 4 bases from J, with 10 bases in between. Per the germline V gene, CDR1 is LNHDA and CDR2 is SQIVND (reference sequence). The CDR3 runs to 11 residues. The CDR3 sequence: CATSTGYGYTF. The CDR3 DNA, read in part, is TGTGCCACCTCTACCGGCTATGGC.

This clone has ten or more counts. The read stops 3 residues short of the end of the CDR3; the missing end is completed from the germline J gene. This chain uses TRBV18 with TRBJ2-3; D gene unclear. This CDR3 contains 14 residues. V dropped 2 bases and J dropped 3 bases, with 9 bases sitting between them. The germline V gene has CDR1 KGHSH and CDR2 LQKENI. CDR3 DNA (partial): TGTGCCAGCTCACCATTGGCAGTGACAGATACG. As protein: CASSPLAVTDT. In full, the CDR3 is CASSPLAVTDTQYF.

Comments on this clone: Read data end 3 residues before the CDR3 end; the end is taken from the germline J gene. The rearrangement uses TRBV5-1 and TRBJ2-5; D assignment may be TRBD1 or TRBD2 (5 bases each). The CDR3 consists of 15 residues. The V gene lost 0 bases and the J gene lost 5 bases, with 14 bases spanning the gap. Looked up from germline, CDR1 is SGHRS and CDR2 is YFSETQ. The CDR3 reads CASSLGGVKYETQYF. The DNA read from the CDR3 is TGCGCCAGCAGCTTGGGAGGGGTCAAGTACGAGACC.

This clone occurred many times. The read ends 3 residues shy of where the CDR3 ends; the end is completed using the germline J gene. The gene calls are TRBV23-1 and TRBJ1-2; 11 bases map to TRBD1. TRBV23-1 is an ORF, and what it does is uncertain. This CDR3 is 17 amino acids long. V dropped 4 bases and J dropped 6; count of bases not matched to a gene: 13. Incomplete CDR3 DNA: TGCGCCAGCAGTCCAAGTCCCGGGACAGGGGGGAGGCATGGC. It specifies CASSPSPGTGGRHG. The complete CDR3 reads CASSPSPGTGGRHGYTF.

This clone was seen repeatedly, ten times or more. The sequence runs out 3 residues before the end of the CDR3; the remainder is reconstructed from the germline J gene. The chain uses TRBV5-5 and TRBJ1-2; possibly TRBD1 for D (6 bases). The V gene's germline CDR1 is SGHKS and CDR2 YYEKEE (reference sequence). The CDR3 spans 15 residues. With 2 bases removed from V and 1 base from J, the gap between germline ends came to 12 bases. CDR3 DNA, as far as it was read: TGTGCCAGCAGCTTCGGGACAAGCCTTAACTATGGC. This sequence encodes CASSFGTSLNYG. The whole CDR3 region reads CASSFGTSLNYGYTF.